These T cell receptor beta chains were read from a single sample in a study of spatial heterogeneity in lung cancer. MiXCR, run by TCRdb on the 5' RACE reads, gives a single entry per CDR3 protein. The table shows 20,000 to 25,000 distinct CDR3 sequences, with around 4.3% occurring only once. The material was PBMCs, obtained at surgery. The receptors originated from a male donor with early-stage non-small cell lung cancer. CDR3s include the opening cysteine and the closing phenylalanine or tryptophan.

j_call v_call cdr3_aa
TRBJ2-3 TRBV12-3/TRBV12-4 CASTLSLITDTQYF
TRBJ1-4 TRBV7-6 CASSQETGYAEKLFF
TRBJ2-1 TRBV9 CASSSTVAPYNEQFF
TRBJ1-1 TRBV6-2/TRBV6-3 CATLSALWGTEAFF
TRBJ1-2 TRBV5-1 CASTLSGTNNYGYTF
TRBJ1-1 TRBV10-3 CASRDNNMNTEAFF
TRBJ2-5 TRBV24-1 CATSDTLPETQYF
TRBJ2-2 TRBV30 CAWSTRTSATGELFF
TRBJ1-2 TRBV7-2 CASSLGSGAAYGYTF
TRBJ2-2 TRBV4-2 CASSQDPSGRDTGELFF
TRBJ2-6 TRBV4-3 CASSQDLVSSGANVLTF
TRBJ2-3 TRBV9 CASSGYRASTDTQYF
TRBJ2-5 TRBV5-1 CASSLADNIQETQYF